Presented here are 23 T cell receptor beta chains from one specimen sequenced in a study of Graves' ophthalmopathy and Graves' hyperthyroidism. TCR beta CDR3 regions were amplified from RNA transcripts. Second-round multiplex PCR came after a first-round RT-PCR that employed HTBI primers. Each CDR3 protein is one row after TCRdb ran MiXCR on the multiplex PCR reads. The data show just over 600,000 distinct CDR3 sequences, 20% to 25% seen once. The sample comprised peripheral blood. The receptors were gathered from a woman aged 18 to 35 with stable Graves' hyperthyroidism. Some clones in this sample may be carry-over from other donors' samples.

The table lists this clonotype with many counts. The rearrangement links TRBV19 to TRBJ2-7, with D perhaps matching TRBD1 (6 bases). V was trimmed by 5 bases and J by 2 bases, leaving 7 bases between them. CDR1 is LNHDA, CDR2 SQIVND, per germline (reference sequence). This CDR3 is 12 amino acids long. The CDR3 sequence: CASSWDTYEQYF. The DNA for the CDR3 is TGTGCCAGTAGTTGGGACACCTACGAGCAGTACTTC.

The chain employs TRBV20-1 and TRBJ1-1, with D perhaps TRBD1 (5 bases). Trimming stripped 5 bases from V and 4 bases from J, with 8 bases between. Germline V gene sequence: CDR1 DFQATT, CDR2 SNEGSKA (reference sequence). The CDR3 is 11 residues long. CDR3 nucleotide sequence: TGCAGTGCTGGGGGTTTCACTGAAGCTTTCTTT. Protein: CSAGGFTEAFF.

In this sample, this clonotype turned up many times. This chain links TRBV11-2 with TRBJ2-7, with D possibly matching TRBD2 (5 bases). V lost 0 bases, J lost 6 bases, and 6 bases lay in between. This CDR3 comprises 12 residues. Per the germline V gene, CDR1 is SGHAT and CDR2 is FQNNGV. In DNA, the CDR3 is TGTGCCAGCAGCTTAGATCGGGGCGAGCAGTACTTC. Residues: CASSLDRGEQYF.

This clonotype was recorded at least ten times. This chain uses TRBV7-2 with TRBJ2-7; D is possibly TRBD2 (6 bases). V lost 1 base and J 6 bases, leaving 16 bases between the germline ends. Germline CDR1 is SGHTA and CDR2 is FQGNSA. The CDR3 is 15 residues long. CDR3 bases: TGTGCCAGCAGCTTAGTCCCCACTAGCTCGGTCGAGCAGTACTTC. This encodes CASSLVPTSSVEQYF. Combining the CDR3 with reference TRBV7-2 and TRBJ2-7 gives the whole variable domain GAGVSQSPSNKVTEKGKDVELRCDPISGHTALYWYRQSLGQGLEFLIYFQGNSAPDKSGLPSDRFSAERTGGSVSTLTIQRTQQEDSAVYLCASSLVPTSSVEQYFGPGTRLTVT.

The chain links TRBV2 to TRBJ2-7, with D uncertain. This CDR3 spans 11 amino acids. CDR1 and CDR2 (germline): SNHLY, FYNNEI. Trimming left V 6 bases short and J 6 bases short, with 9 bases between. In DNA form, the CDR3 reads TGTGCCAGCAGGTCTGGGTCCGAGCAGTACTTC. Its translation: CASRSGSEQYF.

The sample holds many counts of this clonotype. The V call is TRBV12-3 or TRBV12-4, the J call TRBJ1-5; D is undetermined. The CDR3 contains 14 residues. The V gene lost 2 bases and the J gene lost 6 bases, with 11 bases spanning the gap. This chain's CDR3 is CASSLRQAPQPQHF. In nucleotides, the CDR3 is TGTGCCAGCAGTTTACGCCAGGCCCCTCAGCCCCAGCATTTT.

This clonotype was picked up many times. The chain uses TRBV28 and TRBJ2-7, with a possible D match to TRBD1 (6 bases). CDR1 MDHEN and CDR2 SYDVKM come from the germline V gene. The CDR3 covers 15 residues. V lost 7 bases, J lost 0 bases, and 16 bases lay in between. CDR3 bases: TGTGCCAGCACCAAACCCCGGGACATCTCCTACGAGCAGTACTTC. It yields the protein CASTKPRDISYEQYF.

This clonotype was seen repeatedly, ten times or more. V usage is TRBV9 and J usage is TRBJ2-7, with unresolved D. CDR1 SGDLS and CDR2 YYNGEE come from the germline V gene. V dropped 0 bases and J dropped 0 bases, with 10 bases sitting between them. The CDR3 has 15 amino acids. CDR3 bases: TGTGCCAGCAGCGTAGAGTCAACAGTCTCCTACGAGCAGTACTTC. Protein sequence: CASSVESTVSYEQYF.

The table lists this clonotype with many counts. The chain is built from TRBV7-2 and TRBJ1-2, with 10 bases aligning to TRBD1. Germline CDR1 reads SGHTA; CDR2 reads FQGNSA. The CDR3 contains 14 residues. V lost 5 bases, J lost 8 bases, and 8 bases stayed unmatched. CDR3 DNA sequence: TGTGCCAGCAGCCGGGGGACAGGGGTCAGAGGCTACACCTTC. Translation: CASSRGTGVRGYTF.

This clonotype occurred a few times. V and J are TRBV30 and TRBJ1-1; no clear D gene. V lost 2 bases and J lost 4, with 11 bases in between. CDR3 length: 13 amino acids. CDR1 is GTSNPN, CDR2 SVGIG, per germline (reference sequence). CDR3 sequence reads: CAWSRDKLTEAFF. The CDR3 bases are TGTGCCTGGAGTAGGGATAAGCTCACTGAAGCTTTCTTT.

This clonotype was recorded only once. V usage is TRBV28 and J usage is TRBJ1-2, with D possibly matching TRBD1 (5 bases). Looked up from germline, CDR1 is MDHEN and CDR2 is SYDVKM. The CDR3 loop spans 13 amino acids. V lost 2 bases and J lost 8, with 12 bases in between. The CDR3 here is CASSLEFWGGYTF. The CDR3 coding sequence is TGTGCCAGCAGTTTAGAGTTTTGGGGGGGCTACACCTTC.

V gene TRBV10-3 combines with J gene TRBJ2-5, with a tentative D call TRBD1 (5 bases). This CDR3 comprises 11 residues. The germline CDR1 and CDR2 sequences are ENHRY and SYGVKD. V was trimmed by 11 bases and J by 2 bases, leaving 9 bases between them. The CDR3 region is CARRQQETQYF. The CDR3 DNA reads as TGTGCCCGAAGACAGCAAGAGACCCAGTACTTC.

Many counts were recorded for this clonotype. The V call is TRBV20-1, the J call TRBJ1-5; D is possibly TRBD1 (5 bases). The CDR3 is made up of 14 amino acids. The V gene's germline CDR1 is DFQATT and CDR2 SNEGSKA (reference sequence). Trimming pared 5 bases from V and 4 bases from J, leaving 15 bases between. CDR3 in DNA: TGCAGTGCTTCCGAGCCGGCAGGGAATCAGCCCCAGCATTTT. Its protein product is CSASEPAGNQPQHF.

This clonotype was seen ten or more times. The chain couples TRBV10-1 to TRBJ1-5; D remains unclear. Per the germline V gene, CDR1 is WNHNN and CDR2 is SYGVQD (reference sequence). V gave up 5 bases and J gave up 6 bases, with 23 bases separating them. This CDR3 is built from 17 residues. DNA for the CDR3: TGCGCCAGCAGTATCCTCCGGGAGGGTTGTTGCTCTCAGCCCCAGCATTTT. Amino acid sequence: CASSILREGCCSQPQHF.

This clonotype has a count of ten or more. The CDR3 DNA reads TGTGCCAGCAGCCGGGCAGGGAACACTGAAGCTTTCTTT. Its translation is CASSRAGNTEAFF. V usage is TRBV13 and J usage is TRBJ1-1, with D unresolved. CDR1 and CDR2 from the germline V gene are PRHDT and FYEKMQ (reference sequence). The CDR3 runs to 13 residues. With 5 bases removed from V and 1 base from J, the gap between germline ends came to 8 bases.

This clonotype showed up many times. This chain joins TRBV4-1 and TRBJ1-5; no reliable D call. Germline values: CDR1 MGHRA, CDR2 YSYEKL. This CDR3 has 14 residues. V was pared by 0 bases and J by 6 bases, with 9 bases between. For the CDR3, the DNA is TGCGCCAGCAGCCAAGAGTACCGAGCTCAGCCCCAGCATTTT. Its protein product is CASSQEYRAQPQHF.

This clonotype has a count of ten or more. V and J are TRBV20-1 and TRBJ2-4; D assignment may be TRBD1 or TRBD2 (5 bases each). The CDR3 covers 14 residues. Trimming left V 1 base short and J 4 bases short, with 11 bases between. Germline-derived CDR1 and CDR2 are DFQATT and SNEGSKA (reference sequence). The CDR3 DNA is TGCAGTGCTAGAGGGGACGTACAAAAAAACATTCAGTACTTC. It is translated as CSARGDVQKNIQYF.

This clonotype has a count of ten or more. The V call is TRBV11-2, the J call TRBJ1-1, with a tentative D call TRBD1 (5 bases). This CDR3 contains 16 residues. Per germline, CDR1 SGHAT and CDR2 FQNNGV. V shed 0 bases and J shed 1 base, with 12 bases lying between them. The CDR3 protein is CASSLDRVGGNTEAFF. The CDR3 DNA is TGTGCCAGCAGCTTAGATCGGGTTGGGGGGAACACTGAAGCTTTCTTT. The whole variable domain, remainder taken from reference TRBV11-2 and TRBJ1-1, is EAGVAQSPRYKIIEKRQSVAFWCNPISGHATLYWYQQILGQGPKLLIQFQNNGVVDDSQLPKDRFSAERLKGVDSTLKIQPAKLEDSAVYLCASSLDRVGGNTEAFFGQGTRLTVV.

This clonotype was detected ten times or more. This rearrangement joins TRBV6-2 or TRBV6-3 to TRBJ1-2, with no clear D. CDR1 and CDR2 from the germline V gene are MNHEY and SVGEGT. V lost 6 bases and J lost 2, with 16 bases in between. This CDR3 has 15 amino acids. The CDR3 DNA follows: TGTGCCAGCAGCCCCCGGACGGAAATCAACTATGGCTACACCTTC. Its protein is CASSPRTEINYGYTF.

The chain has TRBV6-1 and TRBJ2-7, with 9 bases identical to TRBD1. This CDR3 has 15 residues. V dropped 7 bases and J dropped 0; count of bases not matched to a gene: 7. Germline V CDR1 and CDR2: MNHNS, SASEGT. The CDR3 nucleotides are TGTGCCAGCAAGGCCCGGGACAGGGTCTCCTACGAGCAGTACTTC. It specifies CASKARDRVSYEQYF.

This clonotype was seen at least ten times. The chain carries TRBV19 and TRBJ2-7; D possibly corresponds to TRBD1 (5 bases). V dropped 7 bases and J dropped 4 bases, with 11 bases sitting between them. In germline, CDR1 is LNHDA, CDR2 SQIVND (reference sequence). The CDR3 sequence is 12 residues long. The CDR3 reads CASMNRRYEQYF. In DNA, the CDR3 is TGTGCCAGTATGAACAGGCGATACGAGCAGTACTTC.

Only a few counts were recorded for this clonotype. CDR3 in amino acids: CSYYGSQEETQYF. The CDR3 bases are TGCAGCTATTACGGGAGCCAGGAAGAGACCCAGTACTTC. The chain employs TRBV20-1 and TRBJ2-5, with a tentative D call TRBD2 (6 bases). The CDR3 loop spans 13 amino acids. Germline lookup yields CDR1 DFQATT and CDR2 SNEGSKA (reference sequence).

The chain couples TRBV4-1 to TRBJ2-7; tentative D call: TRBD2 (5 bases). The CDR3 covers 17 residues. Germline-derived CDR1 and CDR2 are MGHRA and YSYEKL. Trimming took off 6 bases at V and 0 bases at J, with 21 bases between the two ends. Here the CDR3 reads CASSHHSLGSSSYEQYF. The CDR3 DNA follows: TGCGCCAGCAGTCATCATTCACTAGGCAGCTCCTCCTACGAGCAGTACTTC.